This T cell receptor beta chain was sequenced for a study of blood T cell repertoires in COVID-19. Overall study: Samples of COVID-19 (acute and convalescent) were obtained from the United States, Italy and Spain.

Data came from immunoSEQ multiplex PCR; TCRdb stores just in-frame clones and leaves some out. The repertoire consists of around 88,000 clones, with over 70% occurring once and the leading ten covering around 4.5%. V lost 4 bases, J lost 7 bases, and 14 bases lay in between. The germline V gene encodes CDR1 LGHNT and CDR2 FRNRAP. This CDR3 spans 13 amino acids. V and J are TRBV12-5 and TRBJ2-7, with D maybe TRBD2 (6 bases). The sample taken for sequencing was peripheral blood. This clonotype was obtained from a man in his sixties with acute or convalescent COVID-19. CDR3 in amino acids: CASGYGGSGEQYF. In DNA form, the CDR3 reads TGTGCTAGTGGTTACGGAGGGTCTGGGGAGCAGTACTTC.